This paragraph reports one T cell receptor beta chain. Its recognized antigen is unknown. The sample holds no much larger clone one base away, and base qualities are not on file. The sample's time point, from its label and the paper: patch test 2, 6 weeks after DPC sensitization. The label giving this sample's treatment or condition can be read as: therapeutic diphenylcyclopropenone sensitization with weekly scalp DPC. At each patch-test visit, blood was drawn before the patch test was applied. Patients were eligible if aged 18 to 70, diagnosed with alopecia and judged suitable for DPC therapy, and pregnant patients were excluded. Total RNA was isolated from unfractionated whole blood collected in Tempus Blood RNA tubes. These data are taken from a study of human T cells and chemical hapten exposure (dated by TCRdb to the early 2020s). The study in broad terms: For sensitization, 2% DPC in acetone was applied to a roughly 2 cm by roughly 2 cm area of upper inner arm skin. Patch testing was done on the upper back using Finn chambers containing 0.01% DPC, and results were scored after 6 days according to International Contact Dermatitis Research Group standards. Blood samples were taken from patients before sensitization (week 0) and then at 2, 6 and about 24 weeks after DPC sensitization. Libraries were pooled for sequencing, and per-sample TCR yields varied mainly because of small differences in library volumes within the pool. Weekly therapeutic DPC doses were additionally applied to the scalp of patients throughout the approximately 25-week study period. Blood for TCR sequencing was provided by twenty-nine alopecia patients at one to four time points (pre-sensitization, 2, 6 and 24 weeks). Most of the patients in the cohort were female, and the cohort covered alopecia areata with under or over 50% scalp involvement, alopecia totalis and alopecia universalis. In alopecia patients, the study followed how the peripheral blood TCR repertoire changed in vivo over primary and secondary sensitization to diphenylcyclopropenone (DPC), a hapten. Results and caveats for the whole study, not just this receptor: After repeated subsampling, changes were observed in the strength of the expansion versus patch-test correlation and in the threshold at which the correlation became significant. A positive correlation was found between the number of PT1 expanded TCRs and patch test score, with significance reached at thresholds 8, 16 and 32 but not 4. The number of TCRs above 1 in 1000 frequency did not change with DPC sensitization; there was no evidence of global repertoire structure alterations. Significantly more large CDR3 similarity clusters were formed by expanded TCRs than by pre-sensitization or healthy control sets, consistent with antigen-driven responses. Because all patients had alopecia, a presumed autoimmune disease, the immune response of the patients might differ from that of healthy individuals.

The method behind the library was RACE. Sequencing was performed on a NextSeq 500. During library preparation, unique molecular identifiers were attached to individual cDNA molecules so that TCRs could be counted in a quantitative, reproducible way. Both TCR alpha and TCR beta chains were sequenced from each blood RNA sample. On the study's bioinformatics: Samples had a median of approximately 93,000 TCRs, with a range from about 23,224 to 700,000. The Decombinator software suite was used to annotate V, J and CDR3 in the TCR reads. For PS versus PT1 abundance plots, all samples were subsampled to the same number of TCRs (28,000). TCRs were defined as expanded if absent before sensitization and observed at least eight times at the 2-week time point. TCRdb redid the processing of the public reads, applying fastp at Q25 and MiXCR, and retained in-frame beta chains. Identical CDR3 proteins give one entry, which carries the most common genes and DNA. The V and J calls come from TCRdb's annotation, not from the publication. This sample is represented by about 84,000 distinct CDR3 sequences; about 10% of them were singletons. Of the sample, roughly 5% falls within the top ten clones.

V is cut by 8 bases and J by 0 bases, and the space between the germline ends is 9 bases. CDR1 and CDR2 (LNHDA, SQIVND) derive from the germline V gene (reference sequence). Inclusive of the bounding cysteine and phenylalanine, the CDR3 is 13 residues long. Kept here is only the CDR3 DNA, which spans 39 bases and is read in frame from base 1. The clonotype was recovered from a woman aged 50 to 65 with alopecia areata. Some clones in this sample may be carry-over from other donors' samples. The specimen was whole blood, collected in connection with sensitization to the hapten diphenylcyclopropenone (DPC). This chain is built from TRBV19 and TRBJ2-3; matching of 6 bases hints at TRBD2 as the D gene. The nucleotides read TGTGCCAGTCGTCGGGAGAGCACAGATACGCAGTATTTT. This codes for CASRRESTDTQYF.